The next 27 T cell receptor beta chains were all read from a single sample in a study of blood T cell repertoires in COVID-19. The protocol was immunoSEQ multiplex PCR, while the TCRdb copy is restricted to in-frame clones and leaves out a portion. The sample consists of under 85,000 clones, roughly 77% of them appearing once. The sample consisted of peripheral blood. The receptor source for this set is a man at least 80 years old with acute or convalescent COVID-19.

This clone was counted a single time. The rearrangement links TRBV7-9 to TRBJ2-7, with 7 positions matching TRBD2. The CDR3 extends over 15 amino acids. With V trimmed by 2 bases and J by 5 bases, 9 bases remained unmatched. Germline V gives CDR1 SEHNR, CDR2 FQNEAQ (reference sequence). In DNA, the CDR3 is TGTGCCAGCAGCTTACGTCTGGGGAGGGACGACGAGCAGTACTTC. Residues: CASSLRLGRDDEQYF.

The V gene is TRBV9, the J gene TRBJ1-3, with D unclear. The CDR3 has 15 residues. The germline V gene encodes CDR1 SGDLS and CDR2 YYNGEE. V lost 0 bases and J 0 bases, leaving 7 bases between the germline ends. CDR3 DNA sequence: TGTGCCAGCAGCGTAGAGCCGGGCTCTGGAAACACCATATATTTT. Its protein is CASSVEPGSGNTIYF.

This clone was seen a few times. The CDR3 DNA reads as TGTGCCAGCAGGGACAGCCCGCGGGAGACCCAGTACTTC. Translation: CASRDSPRETQYF. The V and J genes are TRBV6-5 and TRBJ2-5, with a tentative D call TRBD1 (6 bases). The CDR3 is made up of 13 amino acids. Germline V gives CDR1 MNHEY, CDR2 SVGAGI. Trimming pared 6 bases from V and 5 bases from J, leaving 13 bases between.

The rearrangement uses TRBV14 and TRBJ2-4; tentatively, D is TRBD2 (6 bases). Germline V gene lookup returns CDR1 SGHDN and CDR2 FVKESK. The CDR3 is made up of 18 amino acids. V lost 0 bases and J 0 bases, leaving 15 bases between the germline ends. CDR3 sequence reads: CASSQEVTSWPAKNIQYF. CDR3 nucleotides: TGTGCCAGCAGCCAAGAAGTCACTAGCTGGCCAGCCAAAAACATTCAGTACTTC.

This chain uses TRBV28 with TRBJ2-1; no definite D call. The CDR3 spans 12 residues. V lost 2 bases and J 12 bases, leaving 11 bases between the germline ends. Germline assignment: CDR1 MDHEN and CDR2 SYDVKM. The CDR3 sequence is CASSLLSQAQFF. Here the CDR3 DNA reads TGTGCCAGCAGTTTACTCTCGCAGGCGCAGTTCTTC.

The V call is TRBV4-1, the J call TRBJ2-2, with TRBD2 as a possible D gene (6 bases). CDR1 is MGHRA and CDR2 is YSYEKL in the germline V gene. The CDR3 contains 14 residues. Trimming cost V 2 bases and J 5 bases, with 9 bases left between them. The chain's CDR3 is CASSQPGRTGELFF. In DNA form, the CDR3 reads TGCGCCAGCAGCCAACCCGGGAGAACCGGGGAGCTGTTTTTT.

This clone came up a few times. This chain's CDR3 is CASSQGQGGWDTQYF. CDR3 DNA sequence: TGTGCCAGCAGCCAAGGACAGGGTGGGTGGGATACGCAGTATTTT. V gene TRBV4-2 combines with J gene TRBJ2-3, with 7 positions matching TRBD1. The CDR3 contains 15 residues. Per germline, CDR1 LGHNA and CDR2 YNFKEQ. J lost 6 bases, V lost 1 base, and 7 bases had no gene match.

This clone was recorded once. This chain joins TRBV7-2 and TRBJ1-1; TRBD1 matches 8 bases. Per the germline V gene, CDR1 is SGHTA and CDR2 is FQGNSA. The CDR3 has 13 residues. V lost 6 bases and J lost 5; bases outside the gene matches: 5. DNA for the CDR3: TGTGCCAGCAGTCTCAGGGGGCATACTGAAGCTTTCTTT. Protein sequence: CASSLRGHTEAFF.

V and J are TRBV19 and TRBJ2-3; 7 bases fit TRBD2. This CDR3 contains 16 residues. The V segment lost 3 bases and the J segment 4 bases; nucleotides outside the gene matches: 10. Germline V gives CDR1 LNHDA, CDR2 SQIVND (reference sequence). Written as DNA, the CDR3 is TGTGCCAGTAGTATTCGAAGAGGACTAGGGGCAGATACGCAGTATTTT. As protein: CASSIRRGLGADTQYF.

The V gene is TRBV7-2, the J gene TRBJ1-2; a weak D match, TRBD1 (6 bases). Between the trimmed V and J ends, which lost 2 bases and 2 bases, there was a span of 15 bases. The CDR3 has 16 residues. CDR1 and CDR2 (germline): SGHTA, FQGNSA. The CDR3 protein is CASSLTVGQGNYGYTF. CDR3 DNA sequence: TGTGCCAGCAGCTTAACAGTCGGGCAGGGGAACTATGGCTACACCTTC.

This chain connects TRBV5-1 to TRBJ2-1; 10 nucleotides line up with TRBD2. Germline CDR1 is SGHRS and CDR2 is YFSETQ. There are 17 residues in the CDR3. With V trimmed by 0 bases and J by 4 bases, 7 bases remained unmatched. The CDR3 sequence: CASSLGLLAGIYNEQFF. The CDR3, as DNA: TGCGCCAGCAGCTTGGGCTTACTAGCGGGGATTTACAATGAGCAGTTCTTC.

This CDR3 is CASSLSRGLRNEQFF. CDR3 sequence (DNA): TGTGCCAGCAGTTTAAGCAGGGGGCTTCGGAATGAGCAGTTCTTC. The chain is built from TRBV28 and TRBJ2-1, with 8 bases fitting TRBD1. From germline, CDR1 is MDHEN and CDR2 SYDVKM. The CDR3 contains 15 residues. J lost 7 bases, V lost 2 bases, and 7 bases had no gene match. Looking up the rest from reference TRBV28 and TRBJ2-1 gives the full variable domain: DVKVTQSSRYLVKRTGEKVFLECVQDMDHENMFWYRQDPGLGLRLIYFSYDVKMKEKGDIPEGYSVSREKKERFSLILESASTNQTSMYLCASSLSRGLRNEQFFGPGTRLTVL.

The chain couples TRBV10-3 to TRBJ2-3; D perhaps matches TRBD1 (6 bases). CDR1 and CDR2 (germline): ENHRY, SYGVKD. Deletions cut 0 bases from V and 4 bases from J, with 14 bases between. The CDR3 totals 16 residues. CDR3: CAISESEDSDPDTQYF. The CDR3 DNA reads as TGTGCCATCAGTGAGTCGGAGGACAGCGACCCAGATACGCAGTATTTT.

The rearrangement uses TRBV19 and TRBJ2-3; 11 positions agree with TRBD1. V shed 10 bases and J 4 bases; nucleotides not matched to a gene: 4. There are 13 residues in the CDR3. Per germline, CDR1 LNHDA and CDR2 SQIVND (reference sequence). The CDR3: CAKRGQGADTQYF. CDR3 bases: TGTGCCAAAAGGGGACAGGGGGCAGATACGCAGTATTTT.

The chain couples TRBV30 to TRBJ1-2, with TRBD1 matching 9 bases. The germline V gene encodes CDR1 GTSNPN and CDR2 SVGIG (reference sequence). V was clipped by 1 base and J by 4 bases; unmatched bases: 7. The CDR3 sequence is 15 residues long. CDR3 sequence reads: CAWSGLGQGGYGYTF. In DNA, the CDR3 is TGTGCCTGGAGTGGCCTGGGACAGGGAGGCTATGGCTACACCTTC.

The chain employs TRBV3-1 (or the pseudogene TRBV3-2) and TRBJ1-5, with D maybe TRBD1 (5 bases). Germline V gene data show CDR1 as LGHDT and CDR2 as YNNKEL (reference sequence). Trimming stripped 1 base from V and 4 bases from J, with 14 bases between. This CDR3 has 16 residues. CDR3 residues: CASSQGWGQINQPQHF. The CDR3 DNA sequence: TGTGCCAGCAGCCAAGGATGGGGCCAAATTAATCAGCCCCAGCATTTT.

CDR3 region: CASSYSRQGYSTIYF. Here the CDR3 DNA reads TGTGCCAGCAGTTACTCGCGACAGGGTTACAGCACCATATATTTT. V is TRBV6-5 and J is TRBJ1-3; 7 positions match TRBD1. Germline assignment: CDR1 MNHEY and CDR2 SVGAGI. J lost 9 bases, V lost 0 bases, and 8 bases had no gene match. The CDR3 is 15 amino acids.

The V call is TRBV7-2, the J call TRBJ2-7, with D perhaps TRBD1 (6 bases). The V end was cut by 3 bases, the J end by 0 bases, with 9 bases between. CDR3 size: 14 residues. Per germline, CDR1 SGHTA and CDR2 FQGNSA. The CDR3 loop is CASSFNRDSYEQYF. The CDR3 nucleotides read TGTGCCAGCAGCTTTAACAGGGACTCCTACGAGCAGTACTTC.

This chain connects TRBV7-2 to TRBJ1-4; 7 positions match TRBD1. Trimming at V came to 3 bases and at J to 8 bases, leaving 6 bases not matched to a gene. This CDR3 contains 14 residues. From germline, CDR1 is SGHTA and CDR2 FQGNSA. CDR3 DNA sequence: TGTGCCAGCAGCTTGAGCACAGGGGCGGAAAAACTGTTTTTT. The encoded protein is CASSLSTGAEKLFF.

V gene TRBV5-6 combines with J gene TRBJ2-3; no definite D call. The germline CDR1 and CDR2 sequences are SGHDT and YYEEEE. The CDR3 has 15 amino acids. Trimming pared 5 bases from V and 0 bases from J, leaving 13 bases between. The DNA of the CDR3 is TGTGCCAGCAGGGTAACTCCACGAAGCACAGATACGCAGTATTTT. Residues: CASRVTPRSTDTQYF.

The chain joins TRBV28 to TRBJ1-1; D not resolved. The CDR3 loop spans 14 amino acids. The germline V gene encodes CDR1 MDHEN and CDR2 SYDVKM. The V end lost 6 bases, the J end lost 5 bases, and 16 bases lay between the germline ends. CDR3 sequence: CASSLGEGRTEAFF. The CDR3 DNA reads TGTGCCAGCAGCCTCGGAGAGGGCAGGACTGAAGCTTTCTTT.

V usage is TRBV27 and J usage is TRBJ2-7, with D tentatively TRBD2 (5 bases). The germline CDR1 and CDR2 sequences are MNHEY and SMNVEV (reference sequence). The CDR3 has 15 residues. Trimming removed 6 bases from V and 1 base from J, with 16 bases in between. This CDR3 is CASSLKPGKSYEQYF. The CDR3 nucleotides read TGTGCCAGCAGCCTAAAACCGGGGAAGTCCTACGAGCAGTACTTC.

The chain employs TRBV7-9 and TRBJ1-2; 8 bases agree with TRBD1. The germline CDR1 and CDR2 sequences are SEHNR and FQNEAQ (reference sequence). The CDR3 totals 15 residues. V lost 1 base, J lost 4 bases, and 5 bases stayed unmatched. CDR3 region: CASSLVDRESYGYTF. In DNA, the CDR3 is TGTGCCAGCAGCTTAGTGGACAGGGAGAGCTATGGCTACACCTTC.

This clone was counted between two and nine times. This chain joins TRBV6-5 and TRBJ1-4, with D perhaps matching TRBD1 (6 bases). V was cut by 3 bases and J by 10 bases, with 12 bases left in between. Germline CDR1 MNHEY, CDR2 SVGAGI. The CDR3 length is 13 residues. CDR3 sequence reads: CASSYRGTRKLFF. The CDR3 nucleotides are TGTGCCAGCAGTTATAGGGGGACCCGAAAACTGTTTTTT.

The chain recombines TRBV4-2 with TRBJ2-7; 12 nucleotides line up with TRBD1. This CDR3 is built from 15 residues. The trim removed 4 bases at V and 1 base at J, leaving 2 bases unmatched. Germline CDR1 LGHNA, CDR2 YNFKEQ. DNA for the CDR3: TGTGCCAGCAGCCGGGGACAGGGGGCTTCCTACGAGCAGTACTTC. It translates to CASSRGQGASYEQYF.

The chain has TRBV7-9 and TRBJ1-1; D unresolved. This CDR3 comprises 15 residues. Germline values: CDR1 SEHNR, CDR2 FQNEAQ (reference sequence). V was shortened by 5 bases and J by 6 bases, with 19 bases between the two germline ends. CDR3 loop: CASSPKRAPTAEAFF. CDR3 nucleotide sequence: TGTGCCAGCAGCCCTAAGAGGGCCCCCACCGCTGAAGCTTTCTTT.

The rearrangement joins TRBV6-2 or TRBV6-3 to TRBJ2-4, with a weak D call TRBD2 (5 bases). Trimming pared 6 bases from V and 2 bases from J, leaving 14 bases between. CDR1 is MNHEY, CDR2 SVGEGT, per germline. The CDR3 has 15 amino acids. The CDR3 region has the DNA TGTGCCAGCAGCGGGGAGAGAGGATCCAAAAACATTCAGTACTTC. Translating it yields CASSGERGSKNIQYF.